What follows describes a single TCR beta chain. This sample is drawn from a study of blood T cell repertoires in COVID-19. In the study overall: Spain, Italy and the United States supplied samples that represented acute and convalescent COVID-19.

In germline, CDR1 is MDHEN, CDR2 SYDVKM. The CDR3 runs 16 residues. Between the trimmed V and J ends, which lost 6 bases and 3 bases, there was a span of 20 bases. Per the original data handling: From reference gene primer amplification, estimates of nucleated cell counts were derived. The method was immunoSEQ multiplex PCR; TCRdb's version includes in-frame clones alone and lacks a portion of them. That table supplies the V and J calls and clone size; D and trimming were determined from the DNA. The sample lists about 310,000 clones, 80% to 90% seen once, with 8% to 9% in the top ten. Participant-reported clinical history was the basis for cohort assignment. Among Cohort 3 donors, those recovered had two negative PCRs, clearance, or symptom resolution.

Sequenced sample: PBMCs or T cells enriched from blood (not recorded which). This TCR was sampled from a woman between 18 and 29 years old who had recovered from COVID-19. V and J are TRBV28 and TRBJ2-5; perhaps TRBD1 as D (7 bases). The CDR3 here is CASRRAGTDRKETQYF. As DNA, the CDR3 is TGTGCCAGCAGACGCGCGGGGACAGACAGAAAAGAGACCCAGTACTTC.